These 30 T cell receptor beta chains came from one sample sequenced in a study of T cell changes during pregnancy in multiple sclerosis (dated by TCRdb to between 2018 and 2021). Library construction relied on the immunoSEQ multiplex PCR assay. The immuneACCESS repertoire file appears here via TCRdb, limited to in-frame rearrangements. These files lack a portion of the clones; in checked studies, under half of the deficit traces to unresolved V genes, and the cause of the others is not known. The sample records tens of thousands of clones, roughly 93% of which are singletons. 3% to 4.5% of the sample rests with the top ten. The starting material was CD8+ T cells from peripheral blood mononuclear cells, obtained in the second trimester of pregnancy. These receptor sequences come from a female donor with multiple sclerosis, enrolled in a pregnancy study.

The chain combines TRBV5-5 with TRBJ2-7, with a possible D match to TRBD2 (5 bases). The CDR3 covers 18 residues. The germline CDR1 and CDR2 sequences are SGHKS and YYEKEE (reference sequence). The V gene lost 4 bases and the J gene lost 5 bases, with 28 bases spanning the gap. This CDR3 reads CASSIGPIWEPGSDEQYF. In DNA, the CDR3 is TGTGCCAGCAGCATAGGACCTATTTGGGAGCCGGGGTCTGACGAGCAGTACTTC.

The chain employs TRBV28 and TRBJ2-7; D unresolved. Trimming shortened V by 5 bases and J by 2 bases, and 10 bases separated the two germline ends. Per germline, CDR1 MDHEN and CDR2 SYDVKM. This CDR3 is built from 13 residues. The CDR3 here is CASSPGGPYEQYF. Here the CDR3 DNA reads TGTGCCAGCAGTCCGGGTGGCCCCTACGAGCAGTACTTC.

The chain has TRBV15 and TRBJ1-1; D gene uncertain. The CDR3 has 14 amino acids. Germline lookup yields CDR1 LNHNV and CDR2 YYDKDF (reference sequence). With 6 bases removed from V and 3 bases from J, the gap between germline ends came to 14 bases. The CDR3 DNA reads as TGTGCCACCAGTCAGGACTGGGTGGACACTGAAGCTTTCTTT. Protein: CATSQDWVDTEAFF. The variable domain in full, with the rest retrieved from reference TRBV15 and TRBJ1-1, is DAMVIQNPRYQVTQFGKPVTLSCSQTLNHNVMYWYQQKSSQAPKLLFHYYDKDFNNEADTPDNFQSRRPNTSFCFLDIRSPGLGDTAMYLCATSQDWVDTEAFFGQGTRLTVV.

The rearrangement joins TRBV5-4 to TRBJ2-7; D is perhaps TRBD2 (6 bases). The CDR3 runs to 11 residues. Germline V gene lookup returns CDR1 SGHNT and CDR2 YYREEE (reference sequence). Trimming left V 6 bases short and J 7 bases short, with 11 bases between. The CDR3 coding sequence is TGTGCCAGCATCTCTGCGGGGGAGCAGTACTTC. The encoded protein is CASISAGEQYF.

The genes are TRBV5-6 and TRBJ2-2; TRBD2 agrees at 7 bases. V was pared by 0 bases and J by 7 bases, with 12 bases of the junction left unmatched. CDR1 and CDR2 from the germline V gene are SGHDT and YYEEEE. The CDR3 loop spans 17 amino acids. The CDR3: CASSLEIGLGLVGELFF. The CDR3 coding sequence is TGTGCCAGCAGCTTGGAAATCGGACTAGGGTTAGTCGGGGAGCTGTTTTTT.

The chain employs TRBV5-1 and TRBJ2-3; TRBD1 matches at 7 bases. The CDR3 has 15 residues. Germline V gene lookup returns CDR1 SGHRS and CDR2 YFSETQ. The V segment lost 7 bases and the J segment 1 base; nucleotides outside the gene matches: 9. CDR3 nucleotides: TGCGCCAGCGCGGACAGGAGCATTCGCACAGATACGCAGTATTTT. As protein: CASADRSIRTDTQYF.

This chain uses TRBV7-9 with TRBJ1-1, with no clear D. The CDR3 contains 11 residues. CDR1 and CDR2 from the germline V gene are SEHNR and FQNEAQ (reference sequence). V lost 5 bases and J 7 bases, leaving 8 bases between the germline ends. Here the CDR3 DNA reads TGTGCCAGCAGCCCCATTGTTGAAGCTTTCTTT. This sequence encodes CASSPIVEAFF. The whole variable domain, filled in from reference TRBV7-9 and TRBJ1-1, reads DTGVSQNPRHKITKRGQNVTFRCDPISEHNRLYWYRQTLGQGPEFLTYFQNEAQLEKSRLLSDRFSAERPKGSFSTLEIQRTEQGDSAMYLCASSPIVEAFFGQGTRLTVV.

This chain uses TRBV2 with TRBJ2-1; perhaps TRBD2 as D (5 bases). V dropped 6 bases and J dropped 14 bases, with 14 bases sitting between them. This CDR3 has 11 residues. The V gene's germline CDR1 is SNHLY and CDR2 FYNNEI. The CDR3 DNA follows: TGTGCCAGCAGGGACGCGGTCGGGAAGTTCTTC. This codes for CASRDAVGKFF.

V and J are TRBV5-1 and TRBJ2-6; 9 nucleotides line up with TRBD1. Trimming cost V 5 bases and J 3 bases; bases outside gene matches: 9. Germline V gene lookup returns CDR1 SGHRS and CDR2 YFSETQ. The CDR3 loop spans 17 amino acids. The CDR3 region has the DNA TGCGCCAGCAGTTTCGGACAGGGGAGTCATGGGGCCAACGTCCTGACTTTC. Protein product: CASSFGQGSHGANVLTF.

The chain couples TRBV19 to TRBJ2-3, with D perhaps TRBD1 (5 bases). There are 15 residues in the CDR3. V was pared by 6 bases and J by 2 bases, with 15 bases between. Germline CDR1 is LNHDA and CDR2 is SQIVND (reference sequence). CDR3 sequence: CASSSPAGYTDTQYF. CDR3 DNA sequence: TGTGCCAGTAGCAGCCCCGCAGGGTACACAGATACGCAGTATTTT.

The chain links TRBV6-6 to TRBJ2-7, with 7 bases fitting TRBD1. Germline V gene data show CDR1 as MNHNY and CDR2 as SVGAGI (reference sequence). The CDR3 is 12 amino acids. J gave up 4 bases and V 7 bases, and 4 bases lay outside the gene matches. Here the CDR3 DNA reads TGTGCCAGCACTGGGACAGCTTACGAGCAGTACTTC. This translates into CASTGTAYEQYF.

The DNA of the CDR3 is TGTGCCAGCAGTGACCGGACAGGGGGCCTCGGCGGGGAGCTGTTTTTT. It codes for CASSDRTGGLGGELFF. The J gene is TRBJ2-2, the V gene TRBV6-4, with 11 bases that match TRBD1. Germline CDR1 is MRHNA and CDR2 is SNTAGT. After removal of 2 bases from V and 7 bases from J, the junction contained 6 bases not matched to a gene. CDR3 length equals 16 residues.

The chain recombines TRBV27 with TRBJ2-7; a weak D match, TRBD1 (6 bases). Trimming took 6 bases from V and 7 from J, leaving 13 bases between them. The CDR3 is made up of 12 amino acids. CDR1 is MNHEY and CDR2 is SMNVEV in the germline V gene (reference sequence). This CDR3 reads CASRKGQLEQYF. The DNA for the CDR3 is TGTGCCAGCAGGAAGGGACAATTGGAGCAGTACTTC.

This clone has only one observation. CDR3 sequence reads: CASSSDRGEDEAFF. The CDR3 DNA is TGTGCCAGTAGTTCGGACAGGGGAGAAGATGAAGCTTTCTTT. This chain links TRBV19 with TRBJ1-1; 9 positions match TRBD1. Germline-derived CDR1 and CDR2 are LNHDA and SQIVND (reference sequence). The CDR3 consists of 14 residues. Unmatched junction bases numbered 8, after V lost 5 bases and J lost 7 bases. Based on the CDR3 plus reference TRBV19 and TRBJ1-1, the full variable domain is DGGITQSPKYLFRKEGQNVTLSCEQNLNHDAMYWYRQDPGQGLRLIYYSQIVNDFQKGDIAEGYSVSREKKESFPLTVTSAQKNPTAFYLCASSSDRGEDEAFFGQGTRLTVV.

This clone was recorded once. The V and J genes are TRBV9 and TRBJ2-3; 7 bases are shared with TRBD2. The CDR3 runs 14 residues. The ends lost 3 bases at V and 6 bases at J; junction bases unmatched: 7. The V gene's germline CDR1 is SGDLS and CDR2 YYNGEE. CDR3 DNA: TGTGCCAGCAGCGGAAGGACTAGTGCCGATACGCAGTATTTT. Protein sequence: CASSGRTSADTQYF.

The DNA for the CDR3 is TGTGCCAGCAAGACAGGGGTTGGGGCCAACGTCCTGACTTTC. Translating gives CASKTGVGANVLTF. This chain connects TRBV2 to TRBJ2-6; 8 positions agree with TRBD1. V was clipped by 7 bases and J by 3 bases; unmatched bases: 2. The CDR3 extends over 14 amino acids. In germline, CDR1 is SNHLY, CDR2 FYNNEI.

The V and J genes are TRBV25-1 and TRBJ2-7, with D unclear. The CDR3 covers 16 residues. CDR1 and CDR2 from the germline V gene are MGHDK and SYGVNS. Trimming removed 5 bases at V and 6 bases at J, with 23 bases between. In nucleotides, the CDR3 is TGTGCCAGCAGTCCTGTACAAGTACCCTTGTATTTCGAGCAGTACTTC. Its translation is CASSPVQVPLYFEQYF.

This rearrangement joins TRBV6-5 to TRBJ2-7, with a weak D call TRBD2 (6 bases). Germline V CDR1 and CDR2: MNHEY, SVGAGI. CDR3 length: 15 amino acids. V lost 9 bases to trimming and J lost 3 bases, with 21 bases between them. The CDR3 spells CASRAGIEVSYEQYF. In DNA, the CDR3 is TGTGCCAGTCGGGCGGGGATTGAAGTTAGCTACGAGCAGTACTTC.

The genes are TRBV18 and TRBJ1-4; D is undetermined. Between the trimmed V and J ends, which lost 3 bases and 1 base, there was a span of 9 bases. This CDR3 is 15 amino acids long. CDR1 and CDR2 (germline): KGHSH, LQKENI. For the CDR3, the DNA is TGTGCCAGCTCACCGTCACGGGGAACTAATGAAAAACTGTTTTTT. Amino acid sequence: CASSPSRGTNEKLFF.

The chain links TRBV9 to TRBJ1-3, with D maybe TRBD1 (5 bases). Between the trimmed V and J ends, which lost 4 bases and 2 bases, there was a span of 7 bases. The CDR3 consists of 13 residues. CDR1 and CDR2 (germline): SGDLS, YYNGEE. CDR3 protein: CASSPGAGNTIYF. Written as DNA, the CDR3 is TGTGCCAGCAGCCCGGGGGCTGGAAACACCATATATTTT.

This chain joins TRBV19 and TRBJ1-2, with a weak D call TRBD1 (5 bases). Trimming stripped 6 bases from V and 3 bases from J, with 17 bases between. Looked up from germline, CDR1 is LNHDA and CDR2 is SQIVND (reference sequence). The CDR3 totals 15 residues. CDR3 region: CASRSRRDSYYGYTF. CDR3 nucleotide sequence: TGTGCCAGTAGATCCAGGAGGGACTCATACTATGGCTACACCTTC.

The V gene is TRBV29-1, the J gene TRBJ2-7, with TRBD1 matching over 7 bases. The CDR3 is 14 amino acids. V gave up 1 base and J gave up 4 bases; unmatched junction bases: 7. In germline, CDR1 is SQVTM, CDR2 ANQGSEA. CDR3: CSVEGTGQKYEQYF. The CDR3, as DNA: TGCAGCGTTGAAGGGACAGGTCAAAAATACGAGCAGTACTTC.

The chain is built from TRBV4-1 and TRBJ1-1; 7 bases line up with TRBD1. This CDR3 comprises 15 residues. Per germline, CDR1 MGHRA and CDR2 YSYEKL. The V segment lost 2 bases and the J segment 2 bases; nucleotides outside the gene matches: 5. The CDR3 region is CASSQLTGLNTEAFF. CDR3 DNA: TGCGCCAGCAGCCAACTGACAGGGTTAAACACTGAAGCTTTCTTT.

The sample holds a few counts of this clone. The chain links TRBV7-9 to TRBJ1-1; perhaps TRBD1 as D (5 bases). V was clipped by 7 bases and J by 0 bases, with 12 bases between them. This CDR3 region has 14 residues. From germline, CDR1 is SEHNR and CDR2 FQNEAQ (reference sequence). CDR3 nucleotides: TGTGCCAGCACCCCGACAGTTCTGAACACTGAAGCTTTCTTT. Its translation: CASTPTVLNTEAFF.

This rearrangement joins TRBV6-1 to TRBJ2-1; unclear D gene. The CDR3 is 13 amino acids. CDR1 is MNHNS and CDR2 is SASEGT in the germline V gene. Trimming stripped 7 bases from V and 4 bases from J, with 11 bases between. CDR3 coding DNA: TGTGCCAGCACCGAATACACATACAATGAGCAGTTCTTC. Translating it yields CASTEYTYNEQFF.

Written as DNA, the CDR3 is TGTGCCAGCAGCTTCGCCACACTACTTGAAGCTTTCTTT. This translates into CASSFATLLEAFF. The V and J genes are TRBV7-9 and TRBJ1-1; no clear D gene. Germline CDR1 and CDR2: SEHNR and FQNEAQ (reference sequence). CDR3 length: 13 residues. Between the trimmed V and J ends, which lost 3 bases and 7 bases, there was a span of 12 bases.

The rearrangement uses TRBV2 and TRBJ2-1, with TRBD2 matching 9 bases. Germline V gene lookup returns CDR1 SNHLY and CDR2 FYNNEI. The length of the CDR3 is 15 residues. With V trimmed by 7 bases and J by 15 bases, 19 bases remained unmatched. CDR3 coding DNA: TGTGCCAGCACCGGCAAGGTAGCGGGGGCCCGTCGGGCGTTCTTC. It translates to CASTGKVAGARRAFF.

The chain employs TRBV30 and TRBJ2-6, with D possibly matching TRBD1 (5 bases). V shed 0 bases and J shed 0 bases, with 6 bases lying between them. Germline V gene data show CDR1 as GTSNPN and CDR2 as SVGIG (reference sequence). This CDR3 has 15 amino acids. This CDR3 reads CAWSVDSSGANVLTF. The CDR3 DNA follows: TGTGCCTGGAGTGTAGACAGCTCTGGGGCCAACGTCCTGACTTTC.

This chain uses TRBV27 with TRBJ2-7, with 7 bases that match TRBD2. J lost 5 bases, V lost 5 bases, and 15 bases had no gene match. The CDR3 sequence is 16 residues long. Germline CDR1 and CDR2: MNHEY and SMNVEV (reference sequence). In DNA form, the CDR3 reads TGTGCCAGCAGTCCCTCGGGACTACCGTCATTAAACGAGCAGTACTTC. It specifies CASSPSGLPSLNEQYF.

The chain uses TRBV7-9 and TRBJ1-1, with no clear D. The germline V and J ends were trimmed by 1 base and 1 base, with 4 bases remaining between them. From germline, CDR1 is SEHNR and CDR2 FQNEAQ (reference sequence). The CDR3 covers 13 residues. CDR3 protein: CASSLGQNTEAFF. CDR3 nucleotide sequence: TGTGCCAGCAGCTTAGGACAGAACACTGAAGCTTTCTTT.